This T cell receptor beta chain was captured in a study of human CD8 memory T cell subsets. On this clonotype: Its antigen is still unknown.

Findings and caveats of the study: This study sequenced T cell receptor beta chains only. A similarly high level of diversity characterized stem-like memory and precursor exhausted T cells, unlike effector memory cells.

UMI-labeled 5' RACE was used, and it produced the TCR beta libraries. TCRdb processed the 5' RACE reads again and assigns one entry to each CDR3 protein, with no DNA. Seen in this sample are 9,500 to 12,000 distinct CDR3 sequences; the ten most common clones hold around 15%. The RNA's source was duplicate vials of some 160,000 sorted CD8+ T cells per subset. This CDR3 has 15 amino acids. Germline V CDR1 and CDR2: SGDLS, YYNGEE. This TCR derives from a human donor in good health. The specimen was CD8+ T cells from PBMCs. The chain couples TRBV9 to TRBJ2-2; no DNA is available, so the TRBD2 call from TCRdb remains unchecked. The CDR3 loop reads CASSGGAGVAGELFF.